A selection of T cell receptor beta chains follows, all from one sample in a study of shared clonotypes between healthy human individuals. Generated by immunoSEQ multiplex PCR, the TCRdb table keeps only in-frame clones and is missing some. The data show more than 550,000 clones, roughly nine tenths seen once. The source material was naive CD8+ T cells sorted from blood. The receptors stem from a man between 25 and 39 years old in good health. Both conserved end residues are trimmed from each CDR3.

v_call	j_call	cdr3_aa
TRBV7-9	TRBJ1-1	ASSLPGQMNTEAF
TRBV4-1	TRBJ2-3	ASSQEGPDTQY
TRBV11-2	TRBJ1-1	ASSLATPEAF
TRBV7-9	TRBJ2-5	ASSLEKWGGGETQY
TRBV5-1	TRBJ2-1	ASSRGTSGPPYNEQF
TRBV15	TRBJ2-1	ATSIGHTGFSYNEQF
TRBV6-5	TRBJ2-7	ASSYSMEGAYEQY
TRBV28	TRBJ2-7	ASSPSGGGLVPYEQY
TRBV5-1	TRBJ2-6	ASSLDPIDSLGANVLT
TRBV7-9	TRBJ2-2	ASSQTGGTTGELF
TRBV9	TRBJ1-4	ASSGNRGTNEKLF
TRBV4-1	TRBJ2-7	ASSQESESSYEQY
TRBV29-1	TRBJ1-1	SVEVGSTEAF
TRBV10-1	TRBJ2-1	ASIIAGAFSWEQF
TRBV30	TRBJ2-2	AWSIRTRPGELF
TRBV11-2	TRBJ1-5	ASSPGTGRRNQPQH
TRBV5-1	TRBJ2-1	ASSLRETYSYNEQF